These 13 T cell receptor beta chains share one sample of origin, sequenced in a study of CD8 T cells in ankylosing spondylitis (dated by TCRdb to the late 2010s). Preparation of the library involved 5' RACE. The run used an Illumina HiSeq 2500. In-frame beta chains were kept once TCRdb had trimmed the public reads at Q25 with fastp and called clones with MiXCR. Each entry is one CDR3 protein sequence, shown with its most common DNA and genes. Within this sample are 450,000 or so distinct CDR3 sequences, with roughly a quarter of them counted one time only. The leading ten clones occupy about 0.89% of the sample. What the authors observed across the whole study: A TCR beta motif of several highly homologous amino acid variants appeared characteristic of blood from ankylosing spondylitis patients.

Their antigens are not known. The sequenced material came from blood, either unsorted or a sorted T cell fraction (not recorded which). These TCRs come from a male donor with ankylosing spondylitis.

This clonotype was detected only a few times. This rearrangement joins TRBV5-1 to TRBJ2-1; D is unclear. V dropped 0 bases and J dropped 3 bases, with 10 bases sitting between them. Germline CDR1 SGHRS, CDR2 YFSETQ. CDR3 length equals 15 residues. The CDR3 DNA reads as TGCGCCAGCAGCTTGGTAGGCGACGGCTACAATGAGCAGTTCTTC. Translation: CASSLVGDGYNEQFF.

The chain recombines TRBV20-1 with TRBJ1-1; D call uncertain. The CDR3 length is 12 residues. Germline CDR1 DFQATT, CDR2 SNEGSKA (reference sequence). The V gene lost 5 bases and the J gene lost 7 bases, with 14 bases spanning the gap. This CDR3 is CSAYKGVDEAFF. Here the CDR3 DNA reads TGCAGTGCTTATAAGGGCGTCGATGAAGCTTTCTTT.

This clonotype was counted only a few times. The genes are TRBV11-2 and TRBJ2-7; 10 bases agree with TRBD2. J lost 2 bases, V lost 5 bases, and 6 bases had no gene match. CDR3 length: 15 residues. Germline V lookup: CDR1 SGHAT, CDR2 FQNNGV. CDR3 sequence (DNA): TGTGCCAGCAGCCGTCTAGCGGGAGTAACCTACGAGCAGTACGTC. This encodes CASSRLAGVTYEQYV.

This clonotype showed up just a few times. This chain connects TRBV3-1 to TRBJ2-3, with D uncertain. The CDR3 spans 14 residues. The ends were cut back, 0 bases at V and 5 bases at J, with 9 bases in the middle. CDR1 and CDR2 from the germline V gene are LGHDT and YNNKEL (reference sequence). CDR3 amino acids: CASSQDRRLDTQYF. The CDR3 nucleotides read TGTGCCAGCAGCCAAGATCGAAGGCTAGATACGCAGTATTTT.

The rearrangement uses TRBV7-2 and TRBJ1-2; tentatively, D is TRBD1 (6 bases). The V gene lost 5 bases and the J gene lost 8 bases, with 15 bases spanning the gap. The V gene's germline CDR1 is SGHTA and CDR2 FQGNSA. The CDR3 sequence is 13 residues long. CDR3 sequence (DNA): TGTGCCAGCAGCGGAGACAGGAGGGGAGGCTACACCTTC. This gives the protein CASSGDRRGGYTF.

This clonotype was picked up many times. CDR3 DNA sequence: TGTGCCAGCAGTTTCAACACCCACACAGATACGCAGTATTTT. This gives the protein CASSFNTHTDTQYF. The chain recombines TRBV12-3 or TRBV12-4 with TRBJ2-3, with no clear D. The CDR3 runs 14 residues. V was pared by 3 bases and J by 2 bases, with 9 bases between.

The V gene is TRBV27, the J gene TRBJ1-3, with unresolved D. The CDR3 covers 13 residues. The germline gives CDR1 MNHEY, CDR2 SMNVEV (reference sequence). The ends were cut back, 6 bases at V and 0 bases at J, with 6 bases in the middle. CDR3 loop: CASRFISGNTIYF. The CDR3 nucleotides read TGTGCCAGCAGGTTTATCTCTGGAAACACCATATATTTT.

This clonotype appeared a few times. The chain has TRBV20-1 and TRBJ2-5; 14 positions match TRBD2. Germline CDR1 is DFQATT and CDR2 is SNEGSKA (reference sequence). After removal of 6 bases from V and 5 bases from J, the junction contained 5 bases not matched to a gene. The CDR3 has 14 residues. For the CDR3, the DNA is TGCAGTGCGTGGACTAGCGGGAGGAAGGAGACCCAGTACTTC. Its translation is CSAWTSGRKETQYF.

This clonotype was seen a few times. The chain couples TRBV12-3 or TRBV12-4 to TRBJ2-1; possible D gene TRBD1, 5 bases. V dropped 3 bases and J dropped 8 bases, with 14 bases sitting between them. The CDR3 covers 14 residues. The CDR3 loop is CASSFQGPVDEQFF. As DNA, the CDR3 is TGTGCCAGCAGTTTCCAGGGCCCTGTGGATGAGCAGTTCTTC.

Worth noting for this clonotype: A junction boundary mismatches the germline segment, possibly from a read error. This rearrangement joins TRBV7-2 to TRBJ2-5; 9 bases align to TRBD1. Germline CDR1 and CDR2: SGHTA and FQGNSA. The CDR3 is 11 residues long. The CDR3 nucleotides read TGTGCCAGCAGCTTACACAGGGGGCCAAACTTC. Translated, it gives CASSLHRGPNF.

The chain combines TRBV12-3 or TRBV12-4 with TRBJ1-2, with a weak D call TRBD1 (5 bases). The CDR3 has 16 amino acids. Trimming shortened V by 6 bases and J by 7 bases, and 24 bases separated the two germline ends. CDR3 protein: CASSPGEGEGARGYTF. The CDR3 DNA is TGTGCCAGCAGCCCGGGTGAAGGGGAAGGGGCCCGTGGCTACACCTTC.

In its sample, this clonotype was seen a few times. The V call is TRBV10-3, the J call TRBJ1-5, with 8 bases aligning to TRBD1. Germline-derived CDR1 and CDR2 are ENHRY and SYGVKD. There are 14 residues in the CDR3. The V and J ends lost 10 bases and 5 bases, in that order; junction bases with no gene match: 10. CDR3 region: CATTPAGGHQPQHF. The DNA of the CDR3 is TGTGCCACGACTCCAGCAGGGGGCCATCAGCCCCAGCATTTT.

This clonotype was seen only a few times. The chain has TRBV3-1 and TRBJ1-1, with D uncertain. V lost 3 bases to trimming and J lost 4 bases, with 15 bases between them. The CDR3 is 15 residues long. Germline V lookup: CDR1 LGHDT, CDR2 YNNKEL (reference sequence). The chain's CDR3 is CASSQTVRSGTEAFF. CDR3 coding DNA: TGTGCCAGCAGCCAGACGGTACGTTCTGGCACTGAAGCTTTCTTT.